This paragraph covers one T cell receptor beta chain sequence. These data are taken from a study of T cell responses to AZD1222 COVID-19 vaccine. There are 17 residues in the CDR3. Trimming pared 2 bases from V and 10 bases from J, leaving 21 bases between. The germline V gene encodes CDR1 MDHEN and CDR2 SYDVKM. Only in-frame clones appear in the TCRdb table, and some are missing; sequencing was by immunoSEQ multiplex PCR. The sample shows tens of thousands of clones, about 90% of them seen only once. This rearrangement joins TRBV28 to TRBJ1-6; the D gene is possibly TRBD1 (5 bases). The TCR originated in an adult in good health. The source material was peripheral blood, sampled on day 0 of AZD1222 vaccination. Here the CDR3 DNA reads TGTGCCAGCAGTTTACCTGGGACCGCCGCCGTTGGATCACCCCTCCACTTT. Translating gives CASSLPGTAAVGSPLHF.